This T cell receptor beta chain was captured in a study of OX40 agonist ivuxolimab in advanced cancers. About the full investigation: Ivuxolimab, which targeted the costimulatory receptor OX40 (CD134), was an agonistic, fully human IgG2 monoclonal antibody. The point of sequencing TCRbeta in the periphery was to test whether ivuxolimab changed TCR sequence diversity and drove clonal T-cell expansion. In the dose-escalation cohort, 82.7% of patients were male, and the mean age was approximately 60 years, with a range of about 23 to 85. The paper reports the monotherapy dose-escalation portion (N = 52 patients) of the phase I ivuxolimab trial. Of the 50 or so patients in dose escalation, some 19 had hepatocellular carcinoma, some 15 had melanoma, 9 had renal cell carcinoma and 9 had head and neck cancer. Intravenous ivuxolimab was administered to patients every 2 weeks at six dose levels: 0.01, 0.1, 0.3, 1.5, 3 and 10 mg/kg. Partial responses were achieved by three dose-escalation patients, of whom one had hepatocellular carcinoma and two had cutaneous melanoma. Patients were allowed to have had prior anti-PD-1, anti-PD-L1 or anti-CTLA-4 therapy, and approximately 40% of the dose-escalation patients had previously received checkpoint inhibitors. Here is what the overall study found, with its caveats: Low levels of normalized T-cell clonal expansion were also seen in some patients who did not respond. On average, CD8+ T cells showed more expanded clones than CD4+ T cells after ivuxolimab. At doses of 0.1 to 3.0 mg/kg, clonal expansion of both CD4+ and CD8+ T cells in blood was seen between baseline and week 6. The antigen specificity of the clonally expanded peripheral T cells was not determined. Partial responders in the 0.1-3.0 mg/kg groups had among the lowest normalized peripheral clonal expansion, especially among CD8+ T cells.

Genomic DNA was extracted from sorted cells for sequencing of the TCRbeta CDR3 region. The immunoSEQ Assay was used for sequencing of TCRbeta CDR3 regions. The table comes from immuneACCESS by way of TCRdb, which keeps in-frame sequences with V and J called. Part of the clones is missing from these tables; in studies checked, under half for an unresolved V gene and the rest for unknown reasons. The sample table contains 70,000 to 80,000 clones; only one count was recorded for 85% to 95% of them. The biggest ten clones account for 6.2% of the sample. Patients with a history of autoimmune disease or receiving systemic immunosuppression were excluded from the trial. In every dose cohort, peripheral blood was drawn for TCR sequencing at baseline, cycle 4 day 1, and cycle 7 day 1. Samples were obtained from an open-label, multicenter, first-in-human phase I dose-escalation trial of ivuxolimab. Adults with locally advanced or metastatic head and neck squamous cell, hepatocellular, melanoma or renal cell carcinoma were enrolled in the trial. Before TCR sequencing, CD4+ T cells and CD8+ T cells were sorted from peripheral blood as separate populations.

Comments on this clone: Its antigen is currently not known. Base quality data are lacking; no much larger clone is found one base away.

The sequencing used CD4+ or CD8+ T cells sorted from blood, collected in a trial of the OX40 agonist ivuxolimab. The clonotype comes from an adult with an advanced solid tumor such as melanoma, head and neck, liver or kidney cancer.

CDR3 loop: CASSFAGALNEQFF. The sequenced DNA: TGTGCCAGCAGTTTTGCGGGAGCCCTCAATGAGCAGTTCTTC. The receptor chain draws on TRBV27 and TRBJ2-1; 7 of the junction bases match TRBD2. The germline V and J ends show losses of 3 bases and 6 bases respectively, and no gene match explains 5 bases of the junction. The CDR3 measures 14 amino acids from cysteine to phenylalanine. Kept here is only the CDR3 DNA, which spans 42 bases and is read in frame from base 1. For CDR1 and CDR2, the germline V gene (reference sequence) lists MNHEY and SMNVEV.